The TCR beta chain described here comes from a study of blood T cell repertoires in COVID-19. Some clones are missing from TCRdb's copy, which holds only in-frame ones; the method was immunoSEQ multiplex PCR. The table shows some 90,000 clones, with about 86% occurring only once. V lost 7 bases and J lost 6; bases outside the gene matches: 11. The length of the CDR3 is 14 residues. Germline V lookup: CDR1 SEHNR, CDR2 FQNEAQ (reference sequence). The sample was peripheral blood. The chain joins TRBV7-9 to TRBJ1-2, with 7 bases aligning to TRBD1. This TCR derives from an elderly woman with acute or convalescent COVID-19. CDR3 residues: CASKTDRAADGYTF. CDR3 sequence (DNA): TGTGCCAGCAAAACCGACAGGGCGGCGGATGGCTACACCTTC.